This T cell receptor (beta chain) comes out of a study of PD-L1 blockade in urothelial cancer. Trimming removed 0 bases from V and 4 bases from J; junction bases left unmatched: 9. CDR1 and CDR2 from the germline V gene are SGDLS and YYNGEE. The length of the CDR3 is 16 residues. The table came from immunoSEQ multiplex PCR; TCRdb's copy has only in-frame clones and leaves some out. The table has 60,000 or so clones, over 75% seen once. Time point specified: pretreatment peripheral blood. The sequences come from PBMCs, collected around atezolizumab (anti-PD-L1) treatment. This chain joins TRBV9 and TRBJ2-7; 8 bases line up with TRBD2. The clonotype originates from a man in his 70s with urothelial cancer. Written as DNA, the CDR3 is TGTGCCAGCAGCGTAGGCCCAGCGGGAGTTGGGTACGAGCAGTACTTC. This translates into CASSVGPAGVGYEQYF.